One sample yielded the 20 T cell receptor beta chains listed below, sequenced in a study of monozygotic twins with inflammatory bowel disease. Following a re-call of the 5' RACE reads, TCRdb has one entry per CDR3 protein and lacks DNA. This listing includes around 140,000 distinct CDR3 sequences. Sequenced sample: blood. The receptors come from a human donor with ulcerative colitis or Crohn's disease, or a healthy co-twin of an affected twin (not recorded which).

The gene calls are TRBV7-2 and TRBJ2-7; TCRdb's D call, TRBD1, is unchecked because there is no DNA. The CDR3 sequence is 13 residues long. CDR1 is SGHTA, CDR2 FQGNSA, per germline. CDR3 amino acids: CASSLDQGYEQYF. The variable domain in full, completed from reference TRBV7-2 and TRBJ2-7, reads GAGVSQSPSNKVTEKGKDVELRCDPISGHTALYWYRQSLGQGLEFLIYFQGNSAPDKSGLPSDRFSAERTGGSVSTLTIQRTQQEDSAVYLCASSLDQGYEQYFGPGTRLTVT.

The rearrangement links TRBV7-9 to TRBJ2-7; the TRBD2 assignment by TCRdb is unverifiable without DNA. Germline values: CDR1 SEHNR, CDR2 FQNEAQ (reference sequence). This CDR3 spans 15 amino acids. The CDR3 spells CASSLDPQSSYEQYF.

V and J are TRBV18 and TRBJ2-7; TCRdb calls TRBD2, which cannot be checked without DNA. This CDR3 is 15 amino acids long. The germline CDR1 and CDR2 sequences are KGHSH and LQKENI. CDR3 amino acids: CASSPGTSGSYEQYF.

The chain has TRBV7-8 and TRBJ2-1; TCRdb reports TRBD1, a call that lacks DNA to check it against. The germline V gene encodes CDR1 SGHVS and CDR2 FQNEAQ. This CDR3 has 13 amino acids. This CDR3 reads CASSFDPQDEQFF. Complete variable domain (other parts from reference TRBV7-8 and TRBJ2-1): GAGVSQSPRYKVAKRGQDVALRCDPISGHVSLFWYQQALGQGPEFLTYFQNEAQLDKSGLPSDRFFAERPEGSVSTLKIQRTQQEDSAVYLCASSFDPQDEQFFGPGTRLTVL.

This sequence joins TRBV18 and TRBJ1-1; TCRdb's D call of TRBD1 is untestable without DNA. The CDR3 sequence is 14 residues long. Per germline, CDR1 KGHSH and CDR2 LQKENI. CDR3 protein: CASSPSRGLTEAFF. Full variable domain (outside the CDR3, taken from reference TRBV18 and TRBJ1-1): NAGVMQNPRHLVRRRGQEARLRCSPMKGHSHVYWYRQLPEEGLKFMVYLQKENIIDESGMPKERFSAEFPKEGPSILRIQQVVRGDSAAYFCASSPSRGLTEAFFGQGTRLTVV.

The chain employs TRBV5-1 and TRBJ1-1; with no DNA, the TCRdb D assignment of TRBD1 cannot be verified. The germline CDR1 and CDR2 sequences are SGHRS and YFSETQ. The CDR3 covers 15 residues. The CDR3: CASQELGQLLTEAFF.

The chain recombines TRBV5-1 with TRBJ2-3; the D call of TRBD1 rests on TCRdb alone, since no DNA is present to check it. Germline V gene data show CDR1 as SGHRS and CDR2 as YFSETQ. This CDR3 contains 15 residues. The CDR3 reads CASSRTGQSTDTQYF.

This rearrangement joins TRBV6-5 to TRBJ1-4; the D call from TCRdb, TRBD1, cannot be confirmed without DNA. The CDR3 is 13 amino acids. The germline gives CDR1 MNHEY, CDR2 SVGAGI. CDR3 loop: CASSYNREEKLFF.

The chain employs TRBV6-1 and TRBJ2-3. Germline CDR1 and CDR2: MNHNS and SASEGT. The CDR3 has 15 residues. CDR3 sequence: CASSAKRPSTDTQYF.

The chain combines TRBV19 with TRBJ2-2; TCRdb's D call of TRBD2 is untestable without DNA. CDR1 is LNHDA, CDR2 SQIVND, per germline (reference sequence). This CDR3 has 15 amino acids. CDR3 in amino acids: CASRRTSGNTGELFF.

The chain uses TRBV5-4 and TRBJ2-1. This CDR3 has 12 residues. Germline V lookup: CDR1 SGHNT, CDR2 YYREEE (reference sequence). The CDR3 sequence: CASSLDRSFRFF. The variable domain in full, with the rest retrieved from reference TRBV5-4 and TRBJ2-1, is ETGVTQSPTHLIKTRGQQVTLRCSSQSGHNTVSWYQQALGQGPQFIFQYYREEENGRGNFPPRFSGLQFPNYSSELNVNALELDDSALYLCASSLDRSFRFFGPGTRLTVL.

The chain couples TRBV3-1 to TRBJ2-7; TCRdb names TRBD1, which stays unverified in the absence of DNA. Germline V lookup: CDR1 LGHDT, CDR2 YNNKEL (reference sequence). The CDR3 spans 14 residues. The CDR3 here is CASSPDRGRYEQYF.

J is TRBJ2-1 and V is TRBV7-3; TCRdb reports TRBD1, a call that lacks DNA to check it against. The CDR3 consists of 16 residues. The V gene's germline CDR1 is SGHTA and CDR2 FQGTGA. CDR3 protein: CASSFLGTGFDNEQFF.

The chain has TRBV5-1 and TRBJ2-1. Germline V CDR1 and CDR2: SGHRS, YFSETQ. The CDR3 is made up of 15 amino acids. The CDR3 region is CASSSGLTTNNEQFF.

The chain couples TRBV20-1 to TRBJ2-7; TCRdb names TRBD1, which stays unverified in the absence of DNA. Looked up from germline, CDR1 is DFQATT and CDR2 is SNEGSKA (reference sequence). The CDR3 covers 15 residues. The CDR3 reads CSASAPGTHSYEQYF.

The chain combines TRBV7-2 with TRBJ1-2; with no DNA, the TCRdb D assignment of TRBD1 cannot be verified. Germline CDR1 is SGHTA and CDR2 is FQGNSA. This CDR3 contains 13 residues. CDR3 residues: CASSWARDGGYTF.

This chain links TRBV6-2 or TRBV6-3 with TRBJ1-1. Per germline, CDR1 MNHEY and CDR2 SVGEGT. CDR3 size: 11 residues. CDR3 amino acids: CASSYSGEAFF.

The chain is built from TRBV7-2 and TRBJ2-2; TCRdb designates TRBD1, a call that cannot be tested without DNA. CDR1 and CDR2 from the germline V gene are SGHTA and FQGNSA. The CDR3 has 14 residues. CDR3 loop: CASSLTHRAGELFF.

This chain joins TRBV4-3 and TRBJ1-2. The germline V gene has CDR1 LGHNA and CDR2 YSLEER. The CDR3 totals 17 residues. This chain's CDR3 is CASSQESLEGLPYGYTF.

The chain combines TRBV5-1 with TRBJ2-2; the D gene TCRdb calls, TRBD2, cannot be checked with no DNA. In germline, CDR1 is SGHRS, CDR2 YFSETQ. The CDR3 spans 15 residues. CDR3 amino acids: CASLAGTSGTGELFF.